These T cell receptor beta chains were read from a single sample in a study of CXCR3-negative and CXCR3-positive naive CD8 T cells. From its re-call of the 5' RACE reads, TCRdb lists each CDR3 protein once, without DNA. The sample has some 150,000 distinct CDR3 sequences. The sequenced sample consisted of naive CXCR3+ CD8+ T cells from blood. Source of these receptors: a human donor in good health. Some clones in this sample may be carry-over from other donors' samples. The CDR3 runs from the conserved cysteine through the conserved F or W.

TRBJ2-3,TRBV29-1,CSVEVDRDVNTQYF
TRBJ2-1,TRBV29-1,CSAAGADYNEQFF
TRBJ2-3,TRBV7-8,CASSLSLAGGTDTQYF
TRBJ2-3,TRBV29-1,CSVEDEPTPGQGPDTQYF
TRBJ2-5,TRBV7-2,CASSLHVAGGDQETQYF
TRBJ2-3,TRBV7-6,CASSLGTSGGSDTQYF
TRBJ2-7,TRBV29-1,CSVGQGELYEQYF
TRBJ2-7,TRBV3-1,CASSLTLGPLRYEQYF
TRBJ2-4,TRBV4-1,CASSQVLAAKNIQYF
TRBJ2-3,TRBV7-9,CASSLAVGEADTQYF
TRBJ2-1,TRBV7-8,CASSLASWGAGGPNEQFF
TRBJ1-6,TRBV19,CASSMSSGGNSPLHF
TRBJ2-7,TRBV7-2,CASSLDLGSYEQYF
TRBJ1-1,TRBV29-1,CSAGKEVTEAFF
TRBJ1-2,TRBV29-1,CSAYTGGPTRNYGYTF
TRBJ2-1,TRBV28,CASSPSGLAGGITDNEQFF
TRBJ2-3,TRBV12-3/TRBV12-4,CASSSLAGGLPDTQYF
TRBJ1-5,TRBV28,CASSLSPQGAQHF
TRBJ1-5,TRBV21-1,CASSKVGTSIYSNQPQHF
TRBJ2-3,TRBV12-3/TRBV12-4,CASSFNGPTDTQYF
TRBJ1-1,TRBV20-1,CSARSDRDTEAFF
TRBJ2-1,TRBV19,CASVAKSGERWNEQFF
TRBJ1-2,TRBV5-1,CASSLTQGADYGYTF
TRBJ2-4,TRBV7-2,CASSPFAGTGKNIQYF
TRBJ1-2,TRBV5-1,CASSVLGGGNANYGYTF
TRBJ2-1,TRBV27,CASSPAPTGHNEQFF
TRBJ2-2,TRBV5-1,CASSHPYTGELFF
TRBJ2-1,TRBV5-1,CASSLRAGADEQFF
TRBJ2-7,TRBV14,CASSQGRRTTYEQYF
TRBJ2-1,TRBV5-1,CARSLGLARFYNEQFF
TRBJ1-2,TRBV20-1,CSARVGELPGYF
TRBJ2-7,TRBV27,CASSFTGSYEQYF
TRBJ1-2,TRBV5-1,CASSDSGTGGYYGYTF
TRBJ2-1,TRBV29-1,CSAQESSYNEQFF
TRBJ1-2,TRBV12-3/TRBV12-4,CASQGWDGTSEGDYGYTF
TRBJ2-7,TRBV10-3,CAISGLTGYEQYF
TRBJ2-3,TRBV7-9,CAGSLRQGDTDTQYF
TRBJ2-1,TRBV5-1,CASSLAGLESYNEQFF
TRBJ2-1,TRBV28,CASRLPDSENNEQFF
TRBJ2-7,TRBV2,CASSVGGSEQYF
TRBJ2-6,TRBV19,CASSIGGRGANVLTF
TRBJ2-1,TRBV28,CASSLHQKTYNEQFF
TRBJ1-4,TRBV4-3,CASSQARVSTEKLFF
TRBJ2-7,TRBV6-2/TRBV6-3,CASSYGRGAAYEQYF
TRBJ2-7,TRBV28,CAESEGLGYEQYF
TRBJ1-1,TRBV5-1,CASRTAGMNTEAFF
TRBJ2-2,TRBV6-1,CASRPTGSGELFF
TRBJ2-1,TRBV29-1,CSVDGGNRPNEQFF
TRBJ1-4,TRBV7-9,CASSLGVNEKLFF
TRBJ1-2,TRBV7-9,CASSWGQGVDGYTF
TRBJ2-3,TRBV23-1,CASSQSKPTDTQYF
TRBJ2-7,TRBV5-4,CASSWDSRTYEQYF